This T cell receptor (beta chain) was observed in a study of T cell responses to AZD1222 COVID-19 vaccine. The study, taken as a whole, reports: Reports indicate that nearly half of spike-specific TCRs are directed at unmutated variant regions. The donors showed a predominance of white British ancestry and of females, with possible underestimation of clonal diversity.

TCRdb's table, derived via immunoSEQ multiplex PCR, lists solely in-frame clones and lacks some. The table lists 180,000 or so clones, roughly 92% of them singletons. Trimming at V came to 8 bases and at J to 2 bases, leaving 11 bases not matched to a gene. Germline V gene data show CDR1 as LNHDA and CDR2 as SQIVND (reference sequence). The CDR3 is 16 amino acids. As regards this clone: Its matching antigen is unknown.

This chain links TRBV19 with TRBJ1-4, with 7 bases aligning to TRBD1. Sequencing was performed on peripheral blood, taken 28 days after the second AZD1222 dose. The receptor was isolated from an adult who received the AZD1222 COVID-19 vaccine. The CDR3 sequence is CASGFKRDSTNEKLFF. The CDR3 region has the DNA TGTGCCAGTGGCTTTAAACGGGACAGCACTAATGAAAAACTGTTTTTT.